This TCR beta chain was retrieved from a study of cytomegalovirus exposure and HLA in healthy donors (dated by TCRdb to about 2017). Regarding the study in general: A later analysis indicated that the 110 or so validation repertoires were generated on the platform also employed for the 700 or so repertoires of the first cohort. The study was designed to test whether signatures of past pathogen exposure could be identified by cataloging public T cell receptors. A separate validation cohort of about 110 different subjects was used in addition to the roughly 700-subject first cohort. To predict cytomegalovirus infection status, the study brought together high-throughput TCR immunosequencing, statistical association of individual TCRs with disease status, and machine learning. What the work shows at the level of the full study, not this receptor alone: It was suggested by the authors that the approach could potentially be generalized to other disease states and immunological phenotypes. In both the original and validation cohorts, the classifier was reported to diagnose cytomegalovirus status with high specificity and sensitivity. Subsequent analysis determined that TCRs grouped into clusters in the first cohort also showed a tendency toward co-occurrence across the approximately 120 validation repertoires, and approximately 94% of cluster scores exceeded 0. A total of fewer than 200 TCR beta chains were listed by the study as associated with cytomegalovirus. In vitro tests confirmed that a few of the cytomegalovirus-associated TCR beta chains recognize cytomegalovirus antigens. Most TCR sequences were seen in very few donors, while some public TCRs were found in many individuals. A later analysis had no HLA typing for the validation cohort, so co-occurrence there was scored across all 110 or so repertoires.

Per the germline V gene, SQVTM is the CDR1 and ANQGSEA is the CDR2. V trim: 7 bases; J trim: 7 bases; unmatched bases: 9. Including cysteine and phenylalanine, the CDR3 has 13 amino acids. Only the CDR3 DNA is retained, 39 bases long and in frame from the first base. The donors were included in the validation cohort of 120 subjects, a group kept apart from the approximately 700-subject first cohort. Library method: the immunoSEQ multiplex PCR assay. On the authors' methods: A statistical classification framework was built to diagnose cytomegalovirus status from the catalog of TCR beta chain sequences. TCRdb provides this immuneACCESS table in a form limited to in-frame rearrangements. Some clones are lacking; in checked studies, under half of them reflect an unresolved V gene, and why the rest are absent is not known. Clonal size and the V and J genes are those of that table, whereas D and trimming came from the DNA. The sample table holds 150,000 to 170,000 clones, of which 75% to 90% were seen once. The ten largest clones represent approximately 20% of the sample.

For this clone: No cognate antigen has been identified for it. Base qualities are missing; no much larger clone stands one base away.

The source material was PBMCs. In this chain, TRBV29-1 is recombined with TRBJ2-2; TRBD2 agrees with 7 junctional bases. The TCR comes from a man aged 18 to 30 in good health and CMV-seropositive. The CDR3 region: CSGVWGGNGELFF. Read as DNA, the sequence is TGCAGCGGAGTCTGGGGAGGGAACGGGGAGCTGTTTTTT.